The T cell receptor (beta chain) described here comes from a study of cytomegalovirus exposure and HLA in healthy donors. General study results and limits: TCR sequences were mostly rare, though some public TCRs occurred in many donors.

On this clone itself: Its antigen is unidentified.

The donors formed part of the approximately 110-subject validation cohort, distinct from the roughly 730-subject first cohort. The method was immunoSEQ multiplex PCR; TCRdb's version includes in-frame clones alone and lacks a portion of them. The data contain more than 85,000 clones, approximately 93% of them singletons. The clonotype comes from a woman aged 25 to 39 in good health and CMV-seropositive. The sequencing sample was made of PBMCs.

CDR3 sequence (DNA): TGTGCCAGCAGTAAAGCGGGAGTTTACAATGAGCAGTTCTTC. This sequence encodes CASSKAGVYNEQFF. This chain joins TRBV27 and TRBJ2-1; 8 bases map to TRBD2. This CDR3 contains 14 residues. V trimming: 5 bases; J trimming: 4 bases; junction bases outside the gene matches: 4. From germline, CDR1 is MNHEY and CDR2 SMNVEV (reference sequence).